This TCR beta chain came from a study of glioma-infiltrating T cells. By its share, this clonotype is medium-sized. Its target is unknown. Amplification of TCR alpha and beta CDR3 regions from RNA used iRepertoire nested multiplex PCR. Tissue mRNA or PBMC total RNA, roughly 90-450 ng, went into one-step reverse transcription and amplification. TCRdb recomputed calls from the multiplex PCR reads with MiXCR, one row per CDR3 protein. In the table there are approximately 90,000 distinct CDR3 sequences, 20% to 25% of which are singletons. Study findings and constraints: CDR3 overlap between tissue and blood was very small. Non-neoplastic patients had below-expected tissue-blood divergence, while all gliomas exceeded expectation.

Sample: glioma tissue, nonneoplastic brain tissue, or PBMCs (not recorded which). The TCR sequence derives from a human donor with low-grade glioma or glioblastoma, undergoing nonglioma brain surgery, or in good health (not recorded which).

Here the CDR3 DNA reads TGTGCCAGCAGTTATGACGGAGATTCTAACTATGGCTACACCTTC. It codes for CASSYDGDSNYGYTF. This sequence joins TRBV6-1 and TRBJ1-2, with D uncertain. Between the trimmed V and J ends, which lost 5 bases and 0 bases, there was a span of 13 bases. The V gene's germline CDR1 is MNHNS and CDR2 SASEGT. The CDR3 is made up of 15 amino acids.